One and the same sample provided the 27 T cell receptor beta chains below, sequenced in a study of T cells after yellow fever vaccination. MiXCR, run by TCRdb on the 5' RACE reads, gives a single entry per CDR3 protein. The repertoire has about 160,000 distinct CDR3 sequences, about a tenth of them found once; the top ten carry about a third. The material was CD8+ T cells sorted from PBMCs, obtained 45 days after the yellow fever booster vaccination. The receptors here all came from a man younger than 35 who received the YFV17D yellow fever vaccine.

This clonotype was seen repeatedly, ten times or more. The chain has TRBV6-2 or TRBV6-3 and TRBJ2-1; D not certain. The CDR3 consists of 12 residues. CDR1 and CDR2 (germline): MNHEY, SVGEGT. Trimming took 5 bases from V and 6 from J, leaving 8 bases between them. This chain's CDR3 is CASSLGSNEQFF. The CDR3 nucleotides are TGTGCCAGCAGTCTAGGTTCCAATGAGCAGTTCTTC.

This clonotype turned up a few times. CDR3 nucleotide sequence: TGTGCCAGCAGCTTACCCGGCGGGGATCGCGGCTACACCTTC. As protein: CASSLPGGDRGYTF. The genes are TRBV7-9 and TRBJ1-2; D gene uncertain. CDR1 SEHNR and CDR2 FQNEAQ come from the germline V gene (reference sequence). Trimming stripped 2 bases from V and 8 bases from J, with 15 bases between. This CDR3 has 14 amino acids.

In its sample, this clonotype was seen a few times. The CDR3 sequence is CASTKQVKNTEAFF. The CDR3 DNA sequence: TGTGCCAGCACGAAACAGGTCAAGAACACTGAAGCTTTCTTT. The chain carries TRBV7-8 and TRBJ1-1; the D gene is possibly TRBD1 (5 bases). This CDR3 region has 14 residues. Germline CDR1 SGHVS, CDR2 FQNEAQ. V was pared by 7 bases and J by 1 base, with 13 bases between.

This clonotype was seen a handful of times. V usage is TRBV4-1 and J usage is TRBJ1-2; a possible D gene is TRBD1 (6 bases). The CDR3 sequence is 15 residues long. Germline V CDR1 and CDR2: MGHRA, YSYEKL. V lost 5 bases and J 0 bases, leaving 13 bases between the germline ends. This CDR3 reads CASSSPQGANYGYTF. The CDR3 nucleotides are TGCGCCAGCAGCTCACCACAGGGAGCTAACTATGGCTACACCTTC.

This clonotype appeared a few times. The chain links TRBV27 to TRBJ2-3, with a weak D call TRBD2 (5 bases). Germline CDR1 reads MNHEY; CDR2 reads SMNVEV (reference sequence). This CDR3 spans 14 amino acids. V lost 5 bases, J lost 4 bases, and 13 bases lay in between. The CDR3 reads CASSVRTGADTQYF. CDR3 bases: TGTGCCAGCAGTGTACGGACCGGGGCAGATACGCAGTATTTT.

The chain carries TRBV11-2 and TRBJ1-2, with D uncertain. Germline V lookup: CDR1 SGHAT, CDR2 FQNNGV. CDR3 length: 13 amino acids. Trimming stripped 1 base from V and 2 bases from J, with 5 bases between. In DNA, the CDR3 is TGTGCCAGCAGCTTAGTAACAAACTATGGCTACACCTTC. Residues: CASSLVTNYGYTF.

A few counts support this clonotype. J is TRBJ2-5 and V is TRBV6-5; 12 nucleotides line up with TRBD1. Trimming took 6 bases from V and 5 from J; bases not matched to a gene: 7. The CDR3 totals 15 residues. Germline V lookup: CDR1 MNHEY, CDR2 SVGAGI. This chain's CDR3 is CASREGQGAAETQYF. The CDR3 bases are TGTGCCAGCAGAGAGGGACAGGGGGCCGCCGAGACCCAGTACTTC.

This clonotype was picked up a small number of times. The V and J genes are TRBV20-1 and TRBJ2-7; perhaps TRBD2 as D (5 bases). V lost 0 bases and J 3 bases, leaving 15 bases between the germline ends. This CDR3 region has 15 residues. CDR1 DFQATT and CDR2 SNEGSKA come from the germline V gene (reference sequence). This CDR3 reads CSARDRSGYGYEQYF. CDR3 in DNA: TGCAGTGCTAGAGATCGGAGCGGATACGGCTACGAGCAGTACTTC.

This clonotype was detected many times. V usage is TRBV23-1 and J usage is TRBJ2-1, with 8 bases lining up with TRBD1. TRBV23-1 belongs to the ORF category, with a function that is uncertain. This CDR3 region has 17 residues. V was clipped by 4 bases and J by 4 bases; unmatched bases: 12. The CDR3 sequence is CASSPRQGLVRYNEQFF. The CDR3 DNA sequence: TGCGCCAGCAGTCCGCGACAGGGGCTTGTTCGGTACAATGAGCAGTTCTTC.

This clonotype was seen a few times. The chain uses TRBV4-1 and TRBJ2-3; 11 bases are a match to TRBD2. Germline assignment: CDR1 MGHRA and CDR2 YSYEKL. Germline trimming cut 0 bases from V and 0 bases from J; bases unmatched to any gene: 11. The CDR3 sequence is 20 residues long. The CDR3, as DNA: TGCGCCAGCAGCCAAGACGGGCTAGCGGGGGGAGGTATAAGCACAGATACGCAGTATTTT. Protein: CASSQDGLAGGGISTDTQYF.

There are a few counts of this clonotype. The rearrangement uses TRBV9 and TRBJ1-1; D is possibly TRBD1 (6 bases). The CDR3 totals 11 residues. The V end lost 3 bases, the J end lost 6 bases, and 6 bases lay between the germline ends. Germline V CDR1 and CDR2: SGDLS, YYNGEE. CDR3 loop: CASSGTAEAFF. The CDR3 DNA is TGTGCCAGCAGCGGGACAGCTGAAGCTTTCTTT. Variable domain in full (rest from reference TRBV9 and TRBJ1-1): DSGVTQTPKHLITATGQRVTLRCSPRSGDLSVYWYQQSLDQGLQFLIQYYNGEERAKGNILERFSAQQFPDLHSELNLSSLELGDSALYFCASSGTAEAFFGQGTRLTVV.

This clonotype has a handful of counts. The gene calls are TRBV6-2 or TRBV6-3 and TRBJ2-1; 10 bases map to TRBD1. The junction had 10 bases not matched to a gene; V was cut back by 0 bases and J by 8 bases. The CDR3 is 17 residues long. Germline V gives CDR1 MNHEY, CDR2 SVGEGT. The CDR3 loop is CASSYSIFETGGDEQFF. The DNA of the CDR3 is TGTGCCAGCAGTTACTCAATATTTGAGACAGGGGGCGATGAGCAGTTCTTC.

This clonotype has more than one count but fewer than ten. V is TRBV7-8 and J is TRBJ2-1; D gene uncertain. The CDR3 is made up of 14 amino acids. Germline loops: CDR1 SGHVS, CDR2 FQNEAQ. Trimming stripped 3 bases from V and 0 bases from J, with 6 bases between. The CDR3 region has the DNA TGTGCCAGCAGCTTTTCCAGCTCCTACAATGAGCAGTTCTTC. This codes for CASSFSSSYNEQFF.

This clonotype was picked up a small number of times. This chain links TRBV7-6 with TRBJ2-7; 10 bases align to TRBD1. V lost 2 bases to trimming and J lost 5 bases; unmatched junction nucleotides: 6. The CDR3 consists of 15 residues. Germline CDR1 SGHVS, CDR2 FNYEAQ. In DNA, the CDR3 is TGTGCCAGCAGCTTATCGGACAGGGGGTCGAACGAGCAGTACTTC. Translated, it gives CASSLSDRGSNEQYF.

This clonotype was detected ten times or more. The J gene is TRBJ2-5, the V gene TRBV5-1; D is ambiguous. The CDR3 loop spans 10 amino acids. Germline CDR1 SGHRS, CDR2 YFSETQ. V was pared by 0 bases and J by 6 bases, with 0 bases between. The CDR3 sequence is CASSLETQYF. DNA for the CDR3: TGCGCCAGCAGCTTGGAGACCCAGTACTTC.

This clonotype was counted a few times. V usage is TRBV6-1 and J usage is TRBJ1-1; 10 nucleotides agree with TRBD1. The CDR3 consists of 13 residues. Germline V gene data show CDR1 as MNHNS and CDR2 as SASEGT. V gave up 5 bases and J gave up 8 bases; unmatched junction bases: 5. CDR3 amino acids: CASSRDRGAEAFF. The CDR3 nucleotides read TGTGCCAGCAGTCGGGACAGGGGTGCCGAAGCTTTCTTT.

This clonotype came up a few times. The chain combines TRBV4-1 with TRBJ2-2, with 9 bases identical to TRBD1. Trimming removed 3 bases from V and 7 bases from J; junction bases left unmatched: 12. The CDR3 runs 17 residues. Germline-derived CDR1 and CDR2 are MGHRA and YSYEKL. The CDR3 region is CASSHTLTGGGGGELFF. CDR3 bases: TGCGCCAGCAGCCATACCCTGACAGGGGGTGGAGGCGGGGAGCTGTTTTTT.

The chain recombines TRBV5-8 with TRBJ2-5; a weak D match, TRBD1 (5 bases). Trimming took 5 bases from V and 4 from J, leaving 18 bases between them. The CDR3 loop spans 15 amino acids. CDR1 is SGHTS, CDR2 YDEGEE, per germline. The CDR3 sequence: CASRNRRVSRETQYF. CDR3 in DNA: TGTGCCAGCAGGAACCGCAGGGTTTCAAGAGAGACCCAGTACTTC.

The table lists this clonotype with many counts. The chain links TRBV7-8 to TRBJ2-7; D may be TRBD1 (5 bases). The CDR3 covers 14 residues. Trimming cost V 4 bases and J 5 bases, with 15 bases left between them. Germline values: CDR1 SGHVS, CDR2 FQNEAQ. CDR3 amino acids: CASSSSGNGDEQYF. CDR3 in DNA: TGTGCCAGCAGCTCGTCAGGGAACGGAGACGAGCAGTACTTC.

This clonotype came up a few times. Here the CDR3 DNA reads TGTGCCAGCAGCCCCACAGGGGCAAACACTGAAGCTTTCTTT. Its protein is CASSPTGANTEAFF. The chain combines TRBV7-9 with TRBJ1-1, with 7 bases lining up with TRBD1. CDR1 is SEHNR, CDR2 FQNEAQ, per germline (reference sequence). J was trimmed by 2 bases and V by 5 bases; bases with no gene match: 5. The CDR3 contains 14 residues.

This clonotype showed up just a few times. This CDR3 reads CASSQEGQAMETQYF. CDR3 sequence (DNA): TGCGCCAGCAGCCAAGAGGGACAGGCAATGGAGACCCAGTACTTC. The rearrangement joins TRBV4-1 to TRBJ2-5; 8 positions agree with TRBD1. Germline V lookup: CDR1 MGHRA, CDR2 YSYEKL. The CDR3 runs 15 residues. Trimming took 0 bases from V and 5 from J; bases not matched to a gene: 5.

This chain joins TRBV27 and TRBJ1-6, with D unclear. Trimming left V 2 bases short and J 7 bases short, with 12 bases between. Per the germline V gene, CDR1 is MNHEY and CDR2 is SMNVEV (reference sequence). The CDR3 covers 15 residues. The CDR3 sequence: CASSLRAVSNSPLHF. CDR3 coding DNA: TGTGCCAGCAGTTTACGGGCAGTCTCAAATTCACCCCTCCACTTT.

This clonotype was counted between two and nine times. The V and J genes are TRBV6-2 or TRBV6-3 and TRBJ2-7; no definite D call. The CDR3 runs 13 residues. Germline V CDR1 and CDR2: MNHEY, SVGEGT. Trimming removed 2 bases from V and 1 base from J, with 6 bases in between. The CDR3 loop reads CASSYTPSYEQYF. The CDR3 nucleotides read TGTGCCAGCAGTTACACTCCATCCTACGAGCAGTACTTC.

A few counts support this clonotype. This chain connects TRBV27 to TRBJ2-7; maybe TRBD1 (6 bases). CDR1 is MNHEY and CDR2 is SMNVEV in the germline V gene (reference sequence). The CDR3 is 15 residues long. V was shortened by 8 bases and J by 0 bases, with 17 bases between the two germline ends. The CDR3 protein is CASFDRGSGSYEQYF. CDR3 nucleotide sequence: TGTGCCAGCTTCGATAGGGGGAGTGGCTCCTACGAGCAGTACTTC.

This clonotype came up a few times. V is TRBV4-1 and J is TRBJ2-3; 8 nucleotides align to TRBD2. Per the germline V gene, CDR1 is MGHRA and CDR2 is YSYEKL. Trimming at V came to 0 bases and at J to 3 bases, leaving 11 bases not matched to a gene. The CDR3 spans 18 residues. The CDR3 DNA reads TGCGCCAGCAGCCAAGAGGGCGGTAGCGGGGTTGAAACAGATACGCAGTATTTT. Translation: CASSQEGGSGVETDTQYF.

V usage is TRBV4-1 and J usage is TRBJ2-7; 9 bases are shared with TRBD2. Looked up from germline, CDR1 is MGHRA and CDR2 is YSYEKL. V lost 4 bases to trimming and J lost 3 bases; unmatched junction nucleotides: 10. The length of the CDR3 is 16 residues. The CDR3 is CASSRASGVGGYEQYF. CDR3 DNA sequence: TGCGCCAGCAGCCGGGCTAGCGGGGTCGGGGGCTACGAGCAGTACTTC.

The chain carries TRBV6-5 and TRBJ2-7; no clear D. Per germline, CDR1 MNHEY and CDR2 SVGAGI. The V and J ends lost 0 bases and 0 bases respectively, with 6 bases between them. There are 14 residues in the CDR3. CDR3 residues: CASSYSRSSYEQYV. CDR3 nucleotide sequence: TGTGCCAGCAGTTACTCGCGCAGCTCCTACGAGCAGTACGTC.